This TCR beta chain was sequenced during a study of cytomegalovirus exposure and HLA in healthy donors. Background on the study: Across roughly 400 genotyped donors, about 81% landed in the Caucasian-associated ancestry cluster. Findings and caveats of the study: Sequencing likely caused a cluster of highly shared sequence variants. An ancestry cluster, one associated with Asian ancestry, reportedly showed fewer N-insertions than the approximately 670-donor mean in a later analysis.

The CDR3 consists of 14 residues. V lost 5 bases to trimming and J lost 6 bases; unmatched junction nucleotides: 9. CDR1 is SGDLS, CDR2 YYNGEE, per germline. In regard to this clone: Its target is not known.

The donors, nominally healthy at sampling, likely had unrecorded immune exposures. Primers for the PCR totalled 60 Vbeta and 13 Jbeta. Data came from immunoSEQ multiplex PCR; TCRdb stores just in-frame clones and leaves some out. The profile covers about 130,000 clones, with 79% appearing a single time and 6.5% to 8% taken by the ten largest. The material sequenced was PBMCs. This chain links TRBV9 with TRBJ2-7, with TRBD1 identical over 9 bases. The receptor was isolated from a middle-aged man in good health and CMV-seropositive. CDR3 coding DNA: TGTGCCAGCAGATATTCGGGACAGGGTCTCGAGCAGTACTTC. This encodes CASRYSGQGLEQYF.